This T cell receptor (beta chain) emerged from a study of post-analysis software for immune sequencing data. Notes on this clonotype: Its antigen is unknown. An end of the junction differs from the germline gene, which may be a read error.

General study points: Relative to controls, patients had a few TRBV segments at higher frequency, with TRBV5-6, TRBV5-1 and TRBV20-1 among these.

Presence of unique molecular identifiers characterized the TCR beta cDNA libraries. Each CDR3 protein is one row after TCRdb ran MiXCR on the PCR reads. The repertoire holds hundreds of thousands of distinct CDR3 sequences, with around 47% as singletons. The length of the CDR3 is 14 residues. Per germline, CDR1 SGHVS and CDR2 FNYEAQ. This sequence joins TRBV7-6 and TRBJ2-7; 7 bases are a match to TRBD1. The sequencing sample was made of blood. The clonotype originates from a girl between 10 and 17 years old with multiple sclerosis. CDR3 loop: CANSLGPGGYEQYF. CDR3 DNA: TGTGCCAACAGCTTAGGCCCAGGGGGCTACGAGCAGTACTTC.